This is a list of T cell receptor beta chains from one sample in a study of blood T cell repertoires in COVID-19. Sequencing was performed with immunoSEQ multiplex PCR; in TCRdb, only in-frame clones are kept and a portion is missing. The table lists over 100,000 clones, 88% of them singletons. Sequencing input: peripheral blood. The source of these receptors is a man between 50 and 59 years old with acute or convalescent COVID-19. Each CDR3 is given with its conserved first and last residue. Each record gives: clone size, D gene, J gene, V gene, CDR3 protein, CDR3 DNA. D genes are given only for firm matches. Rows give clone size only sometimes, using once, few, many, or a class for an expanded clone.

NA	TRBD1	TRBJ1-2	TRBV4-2	CASSPGTGFYGGYTF	TGTGCCAGCAGCCCCGGGACAGGGTTTTATGGTGGCTACACCTTC
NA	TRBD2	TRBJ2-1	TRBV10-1	CASSDGAGVEGEQFF	TGCGCCAGCAGTGACGGAGCGGGAGTTGAGGGAGAGCAGTTCTTC
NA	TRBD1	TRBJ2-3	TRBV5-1	CASSPRTGGADTQYF	TGCGCCAGCAGCCCCCGGACAGGGGGGGCCGATACGCAGTATTTT
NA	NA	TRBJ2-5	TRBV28	CASSAGKETQYF	TGTGCCAGTAGTGCAGGGAAAGAGACCCAGTACTTC
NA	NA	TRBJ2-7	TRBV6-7	CASSSAWTPSYEQYF	TGTGCCAGCAGTTCAGCATGGACACCATCCTACGAGCAGTACTTC
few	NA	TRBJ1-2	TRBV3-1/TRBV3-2	CASSHGGPANYGYTF	TGTGCCAGCAGCCACGGGGGACCAGCTAACTATGGCTACACCTTC
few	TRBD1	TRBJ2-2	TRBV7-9	CASSYGTGDTGELFF	TGTGCCAGCAGCTACGGGACAGGTGACACCGGGGAGCTGTTTTTT
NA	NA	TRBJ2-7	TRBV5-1	CASSLNRVYYEQYF	TGCGCCAGCAGCTTAAACAGGGTTTACTACGAGCAGTACTTC
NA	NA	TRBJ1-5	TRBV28	CASGGHISGSNQPQHF	TGTGCCAGCGGAGGCCACATCTCGGGGAGCAATCAGCCCCAGCATTTT
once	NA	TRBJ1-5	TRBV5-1	CASSLGTANQPQHF	TGCGCCAGCAGCTTGGGGACAGCAAATCAGCCCCAGCATTTT
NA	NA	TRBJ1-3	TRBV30	CAWRGPSSGNTIYF	TGTGCCTGGAGGGGGCCGAGCTCTGGAAACACCATATATTTT
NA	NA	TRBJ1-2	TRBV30	CAWSADPTGPGYTF	TGTGCCTGGAGTGCTGACCCGACAGGTCCGGGCTACACCTTC
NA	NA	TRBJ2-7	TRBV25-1	CASSGRRPDPYEQYF	TGTGCCAGCAGTGGGCGGAGGCCGGACCCTTACGAGCAGTACTTC
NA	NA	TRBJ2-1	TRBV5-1	CASSLFVRGTYNEQFF	TGCGCCAGCAGCTTGTTCGTCAGAGGAACCTACAATGAGCAGTTCTTC